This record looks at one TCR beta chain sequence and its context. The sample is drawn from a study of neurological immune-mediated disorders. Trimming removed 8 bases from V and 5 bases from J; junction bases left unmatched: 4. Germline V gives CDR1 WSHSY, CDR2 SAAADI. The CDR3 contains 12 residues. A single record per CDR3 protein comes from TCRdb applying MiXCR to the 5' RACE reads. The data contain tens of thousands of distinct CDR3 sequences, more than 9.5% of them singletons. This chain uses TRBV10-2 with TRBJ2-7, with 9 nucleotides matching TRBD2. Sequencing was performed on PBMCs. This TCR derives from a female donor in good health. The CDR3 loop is CASGRTSDEQYF. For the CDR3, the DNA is TGCGCCAGCGGCCGGACTAGCGACGAGCAGTACTTC.